These T cell receptor beta chains were read from a single sample in a study of regulatory T cells in long-lasting Graves disease. TCRdb re-called the multiplex PCR reads with MiXCR, one entry per CDR3 protein. The sample shows over 500,000 distinct CDR3 sequences, 15% to 20% of them seen only once. The sample was also reused in another study, on T cells in Graves' hyperthyroidism and ophthalmopathy.

Sample: peripheral blood mononuclear cells (PBMCs), taken at new diagnosis, from a patient treated with antithyroid drugs. These receptors all stem from a woman in her twenties or thirties with Graves disease. CDR3s include the opening cysteine and the closing phenylalanine or tryptophan. A D gene is named only where the DNA matches it firmly. Clone size is stated in some rows and not others, as once, few, many or a class when expanded.

abundance: NA; j_gene: TRBJ2-2; d_gene: NA; v_gene: TRBV11-2; CDR3nt: TGTGCCAGCAGCTTGCACGGGGGCTTGGGCACCGGGGAGCTGTTTTTT; CDR3aa: CASSLHGGLGTGELFF
abundance: NA; j_gene: TRBJ2-7; d_gene: TRBD1; v_gene: TRBV20-1; CDR3nt: TGCAGTGCTAGGACAGGGGGCTACGAGCAGTACTTC; CDR3aa: CSARTGGYEQYF
abundance: few; j_gene: TRBJ2-3; d_gene: NA; v_gene: TRBV6-1; CDR3nt: TGTGCCGGCTCGCGCGATAGCACAGATACGCAGTATTTT; CDR3aa: CAGSRDSTDTQYF
abundance: many; j_gene: TRBJ2-7; d_gene: TRBD1; v_gene: TRBV18; CDR3nt: TGTGCCAGCTCGCCGGACAGGGTAGGCGAGCAGTACTTC; CDR3aa: CASSPDRVGEQYF
abundance: many; j_gene: TRBJ1-6; d_gene: TRBD1; v_gene: TRBV6-5; CDR3nt: TGTGCCAGCAGTTCGGGACAGCCAAATTCACCCCTCCACTTT; CDR3aa: CASSSGQPNSPLHF
abundance: many; j_gene: TRBJ1-1; d_gene: NA; v_gene: TRBV13; CDR3nt: TGTGCCAGCGCAAGCACAACAGGGAATGCTTTCTTT; CDR3aa: CASASTTGNAFF
abundance: few; j_gene: TRBJ1-5; d_gene: NA; v_gene: TRBV7-2; CDR3nt: TGTGCCAGCACTTATGGGGGCAGCAATCAGCCCCAGCATTTT; CDR3aa: CASTYGGSNQPQHF
abundance: few; j_gene: TRBJ2-2; d_gene: TRBD2; v_gene: TRBV30; CDR3nt: TGTGCCTGGAGTGTAAATAGCGGGCAAAACACCGGGGAGCTGTTTTTT; CDR3aa: CAWSVNSGQNTGELFF
abundance: many; j_gene: TRBJ1-3; d_gene: TRBD1; v_gene: TRBV7-2; CDR3nt: TGTGCCAGCAGCTCACAGGGGGCGCTGACTGGAAACACCATATATTTT; CDR3aa: CASSSQGALTGNTIYF
abundance: NA; j_gene: TRBJ2-7; d_gene: NA; v_gene: TRBV7-8; CDR3nt: TGTGCCAGCAGCTTAGCGGTTATTCAGGGTCACCGCTACGAGCAGTACTTC; CDR3aa: CASSLAVIQGHRYEQYF
abundance: few; j_gene: TRBJ2-3; d_gene: NA; v_gene: TRBV15; CDR3nt: TGTGCCACCAGCAGAGATGATATGGCAGGGCCAGATACGCAGTATTTT; CDR3aa: CATSRDDMAGPDTQYF
abundance: many; j_gene: TRBJ2-5; d_gene: TRBD2; v_gene: TRBV20-1; CDR3nt: TGCAGTGCCCTACCGACTAGCGGGAGCCAAGAGACCCAGTACTTC; CDR3aa: CSALPTSGSQETQYF
abundance: many; j_gene: TRBJ1-1; d_gene: TRBD1; v_gene: TRBV7-2; CDR3nt: TGTGCCAGCAGTCCCCAGACAGGGGCGAACACTGAAGCTTTCTTT; CDR3aa: CASSPQTGANTEAFF
abundance: many; j_gene: TRBJ1-2; d_gene: NA; v_gene: TRBV10-3; CDR3nt: TGTGCCATCAGTGATTCGGGAATCTATGGCTACACCTTC; CDR3aa: CAISDSGIYGYTF
abundance: many; j_gene: TRBJ2-7; d_gene: TRBD2; v_gene: TRBV20-1; CDR3nt: TGCAGTGCTAGAGACCACGGACTAGCGGGGAGCGAATACGAGCAGTACTTC; CDR3aa: CSARDHGLAGSEYEQYF
abundance: NA; j_gene: TRBJ2-5; d_gene: TRBD2; v_gene: TRBV20-1; CDR3nt: TGCAGTGGGACCGGGACTAGCGGGAGTCAGGAGACCCAGTACTTC; CDR3aa: CSGTGTSGSQETQYF
abundance: few; j_gene: TRBJ2-7; d_gene: NA; v_gene: TRBV4-1; CDR3nt: TGCGCCAGCAGCCAAATTTTACTCTCCTACGAGCAGTACTTC; CDR3aa: CASSQILLSYEQYF
abundance: many; j_gene: TRBJ2-7; d_gene: NA; v_gene: TRBV12-3/TRBV12-4; CDR3nt: TGTGCCAGCAGTTTAACAAGCACCTACGAGCAGTACTTC; CDR3aa: CASSLTSTYEQYF
abundance: few; j_gene: TRBJ2-3; d_gene: NA; v_gene: TRBV5-6; CDR3nt: TGTGCCAGCAGCTTGGTCCCTAGCGCTAGCACAGATACGCAGTATTTT; CDR3aa: CASSLVPSASTDTQYF
abundance: few; j_gene: TRBJ1-5; d_gene: NA; v_gene: TRBV4-2; CDR3nt: TGTGCCAGCAGCCAAGCAGGGATGGGCAATCAGCCCCAGCATTTT; CDR3aa: CASSQAGMGNQPQHF
abundance: few; j_gene: TRBJ2-2; d_gene: NA; v_gene: TRBV28; CDR3nt: TGTGCCAGTCGCGACGTGAACACCGGGGAGCTGTTTTTT; CDR3aa: CASRDVNTGELFF
abundance: NA; j_gene: TRBJ2-3; d_gene: TRBD2; v_gene: TRBV3-1; CDR3nt: TGTGCCAGCAGTCCAAGCTTAGTACTAGCGGGAGTAAGCACAGATACGCAGTATTTT; CDR3aa: CASSPSLVLAGVSTDTQYF
abundance: NA; j_gene: TRBJ2-2; d_gene: NA; v_gene: TRBV6-1; CDR3nt: TGTGCCAGCAGTGCTGGGCCGGCGGATACCGGGGAGCTGTTTTTT; CDR3aa: CASSAGPADTGELFF
abundance: many; j_gene: TRBJ2-7; d_gene: TRBD1; v_gene: TRBV24-1; CDR3nt: TGTGCCACCAGCCTCAGGGGGTACGAGCAGTACTTC; CDR3aa: CATSLRGYEQYF
abundance: few; j_gene: TRBJ1-2; d_gene: TRBD1; v_gene: TRBV6-2/TRBV6-3; CDR3nt: TGTGCCAGCAGCTCGACAGGGGTAGGCTACACCTTC; CDR3aa: CASSSTGVGYTF
abundance: many; j_gene: TRBJ1-2; d_gene: NA; v_gene: TRBV20-1; CDR3nt: TGCAGTGCTAGTGGATGGGGATCTAACTATGGCTACACCTTC; CDR3aa: CSASGWGSNYGYTF
abundance: many; j_gene: TRBJ2-7; d_gene: NA; v_gene: TRBV20-1; CDR3nt: TGCAGTGCTAGGACGGGGGCCCTCTACGAGCAGTACTTC; CDR3aa: CSARTGALYEQYF
abundance: many; j_gene: TRBJ2-7; d_gene: NA; v_gene: TRBV28; CDR3nt: TGTGCCAGCACCCTAGACGGAGCCTTAAGCTCCTACGAGCAGTACTTC; CDR3aa: CASTLDGALSSYEQYF
abundance: many; j_gene: TRBJ2-3; d_gene: TRBD2; v_gene: TRBV24-1; CDR3nt: TGTGCCACCAGTGGAGCGGGAGGGTTGGATACGCAGTATTTT; CDR3aa: CATSGAGGLDTQYF
abundance: NA; j_gene: TRBJ2-7; d_gene: NA; v_gene: TRBV7-9; CDR3nt: TGTGCCAGCAGCTTAGGGGGCTTGGGGCGGGTTGAATACGAGCAGTACTTC; CDR3aa: CASSLGGLGRVEYEQYF
abundance: many; j_gene: TRBJ2-1; d_gene: NA; v_gene: TRBV7-2; CDR3nt: TGTGCCAGCAGCTTAGATGGGGGAGGTGAGCAGTTCTTC; CDR3aa: CASSLDGGGEQFF
abundance: NA; j_gene: TRBJ1-5; d_gene: TRBD1; v_gene: TRBV9; CDR3nt: TGTGCCAGCAGCAAACTCGGACAGGGGGGGCAGCCCCAGCATTTT; CDR3aa: CASSKLGQGGQPQHF
abundance: few; j_gene: TRBJ2-5; d_gene: NA; v_gene: TRBV3-1; CDR3nt: TGTGCCAGCAAGGGGATCGAGCCCGCCTCGAAGGAGACCCAGTACTTC; CDR3aa: CASKGIEPASKETQYF
abundance: few; j_gene: TRBJ1-1; d_gene: NA; v_gene: TRBV2; CDR3nt: TGTGCCAGCAGAACAAGGGTCATGAACACTGAAGCTTTCTTT; CDR3aa: CASRTRVMNTEAFF
abundance: NA; j_gene: TRBJ1-1; d_gene: NA; v_gene: TRBV10-3; CDR3nt: TGTGCCATCAGTGAGGTAGTGAGGAACACTGAAGCTTTCTTT; CDR3aa: CAISEVVRNTEAFF
abundance: NA; j_gene: TRBJ1-6; d_gene: NA; v_gene: TRBV20-1; CDR3nt: TGCAGTGCTAGAGCTCGCTCAGAGTATAATTCACCCCTCCACTTT; CDR3aa: CSARARSEYNSPLHF
abundance: many; j_gene: TRBJ2-7; d_gene: NA; v_gene: TRBV2; CDR3nt: TGTGCCAGCAGTGAAGACAGGGCCTACGAGCAGTACTTC; CDR3aa: CASSEDRAYEQYF
abundance: NA; j_gene: TRBJ2-7; d_gene: NA; v_gene: TRBV7-3; CDR3nt: TGTGCCAGCAGCTTAAGGTCAGGGTCGTCCTACGAGCAGTACTTC; CDR3aa: CASSLRSGSSYEQYF
abundance: few; j_gene: TRBJ2-4; d_gene: NA; v_gene: TRBV19; CDR3nt: TGTGCCAGTAGTACGGAGACAGTCTACAAAAACATTCAGTACTTC; CDR3aa: CASSTETVYKNIQYF
abundance: many; j_gene: TRBJ1-3; d_gene: NA; v_gene: TRBV11-2; CDR3nt: TGTGCCAGCAGCCTCGACAAACTTGGAAACACCATATATTTT; CDR3aa: CASSLDKLGNTIYF
abundance: few; j_gene: TRBJ1-5; d_gene: NA; v_gene: TRBV19; CDR3nt: TGTGCCAGTGAGGGAAGGAAGAATCAGCCCCAGCATTTT; CDR3aa: CASEGRKNQPQHF
abundance: few; j_gene: TRBJ2-7; d_gene: NA; v_gene: TRBV20-1; CDR3nt: TGCAGTGCCCCCGGGACTCTTTACGAGCAGTACTTC; CDR3aa: CSAPGTLYEQYF
abundance: many; j_gene: TRBJ1-2; d_gene: TRBD1; v_gene: TRBV6-1; CDR3nt: TGTGCCAGCAGTGAAGCCGGGACAGGGGTCTTC; CDR3aa: CASSEAGTGVF
abundance: few; j_gene: TRBJ2-1; d_gene: NA; v_gene: TRBV29-1; CDR3nt: TGCAGTAGTGGGGACAATGAGCAGTTCTTC; CDR3aa: CSSGDNEQFF
abundance: NA; j_gene: TRBJ2-5; d_gene: TRBD2; v_gene: TRBV5-1; CDR3nt: TGCGCCAGCAGCTCCCTCCCTGCGGGAGGCCAAGAGACCCAGTACTTC; CDR3aa: CASSSLPAGGQETQYF
abundance: NA; j_gene: TRBJ1-3; d_gene: NA; v_gene: TRBV7-8; CDR3nt: TGTGCCAGCAGCTTACAGGCAGCCCTTTCTGGAAACACCATATATTTT; CDR3aa: CASSLQAALSGNTIYF
abundance: NA; j_gene: TRBJ2-7; d_gene: NA; v_gene: TRBV14; CDR3nt: TGTGCCAGCAGCAGAACCGGGACTGCGGCCTACGAGCAGTACTTC; CDR3aa: CASSRTGTAAYEQYF